The 26 T cell receptor beta chains in this list originate from one sample, sequenced in a study of Tregs in tolerant kidney transplant recipients. Clones were read by immunoSEQ multiplex PCR, and TCRdb kept only the in-frame ones, dropping some. This sample has about 69,000 clones, with approximately 88% found just once. The sample here was CD4+ T cells from blood, taken before the transplant. The receptors originated from a human donor who received a combined kidney and bone marrow transplant.

V gene TRBV28 combines with J gene TRBJ1-2; D may be TRBD1 (6 bases). Germline loops: CDR1 MDHEN, CDR2 SYDVKM. Trimming removed 4 bases at V and 8 bases at J, with 23 bases between. The CDR3 spans 16 residues. DNA of the CDR3: TGTGCCAGCAGTTCATTGGGGGCAGGGCGTAGCTACGGCTACACCTTC. Protein sequence: CASSSLGAGRSYGYTF.

The rearrangement joins TRBV7-2 to TRBJ2-7, with 11 bases matching TRBD2. J gave up 9 bases and V 5 bases, and 3 bases lay outside the gene matches. CDR1 and CDR2 from the germline V gene are SGHTA and FQGNSA. The CDR3 totals 12 residues. The CDR3 DNA reads TGTGCCAGCAGCGCAGGGACTAGCGGGCAGTACTTC. It is translated as CASSAGTSGQYF.

CDR3 nucleotides: TGTGCCAGTGACGACAGGGCTGGCACTGAAGCTTTCTTT. This gives the protein CASDDRAGTEAFF. This chain connects TRBV19 to TRBJ1-1, with TRBD1 identical over 7 bases. The CDR3 spans 13 residues. The ends lost 8 bases at V and 4 bases at J; junction bases unmatched: 7. The germline CDR1 and CDR2 sequences are LNHDA and SQIVND (reference sequence).

Here the CDR3 reads CASSLDRRYGYTF. The CDR3, as DNA: TGCGCCAGCAGCTTAGACAGGCGGTATGGCTACACCTTC. The rearrangement uses TRBV5-1 and TRBJ1-2; tentatively, D is TRBD1 (6 bases). The V gene's germline CDR1 is SGHRS and CDR2 YFSETQ. V gave up 2 bases and J gave up 5 bases, with 10 bases separating them. The CDR3 extends over 13 amino acids.

This clone appeared once. The CDR3 DNA sequence: TGTGCCAGTAGTATTAGCCCACTAGGGAACACCGGGGAGCTGTTTTTT. Translated, it gives CASSISPLGNTGELFF. J is TRBJ2-2 and V is TRBV19; D perhaps matches TRBD2 (5 bases). CDR3 size: 16 residues. Trimming left V 3 bases short and J 1 base short, with 12 bases between. The germline CDR1 and CDR2 sequences are LNHDA and SQIVND (reference sequence).

The gene calls are TRBV6-1 and TRBJ2-3, with D possibly being TRBD1 (6 bases). Germline V gives CDR1 MNHNS, CDR2 SASEGT. Trimming shortened V by 4 bases and J by 3 bases, and 11 bases separated the two germline ends. CDR3 length: 14 amino acids. The CDR3 loop reads CASSVGGQTDTQYF. The CDR3 bases are TGTGCCAGCAGTGTTGGGGGCCAAACAGATACGCAGTATTTT.

The V gene is TRBV5-1, the J gene TRBJ2-3; D unresolved. V was shortened by 1 base and J by 0 bases, with 12 bases between the two germline ends. The CDR3 is 16 residues long. Germline assignment: CDR1 SGHRS and CDR2 YFSETQ. The CDR3 bases are TGCGCCAGCAGCTTGAGGCGGCAATTGAGCACAGATACGCAGTATTTT. Translated: CASSLRRQLSTDTQYF.

The V and J genes are TRBV11-1 and TRBJ2-2; unclear D gene. The V gene lost 3 bases and the J gene lost 6 bases, with 8 bases spanning the gap. CDR1 and CDR2 (germline): SGHAT, FQDESV (reference sequence). This CDR3 is built from 13 residues. CDR3 coding DNA: TGTGCCAGCAGCTTCATAGTTTCCGGGGAGCTGTTTTTT. It translates to CASSFIVSGELFF.

The rearrangement joins TRBV13 to TRBJ2-1, with a possible D match to TRBD2 (5 bases). V was shortened by 3 bases and J by 6 bases, with 9 bases between the two germline ends. There are 13 residues in the CDR3. Germline-derived CDR1 and CDR2 are PRHDT and FYEKMQ (reference sequence). The CDR3 nucleotides are TGTGCCAGCAGCTTCGGGGAGTCCAATGAGCAGTTCTTC. Translating gives CASSFGESNEQFF.

This clone is a singleton in its sample. The junction departs from the called germline gene at one end, perhaps through a read error. V and J are TRBV4-2 and TRBJ1-1; the D is unclear. CDR3 length: 13 amino acids. Germline loops: CDR1 LGHNA, CDR2 YNFKEQ. In nucleotides, the CDR3 is TGTACCAGCAGCCAAGACCAGGACACTGAAGCTTTCTTT. Residues: CTSSQDQDTEAFF.

The V and J genes are TRBV28 and TRBJ2-1, with TRBD2 matching 7 bases. Germline V gene sequence: CDR1 MDHEN, CDR2 SYDVKM. V lost 6 bases, J lost 5 bases, and 16 bases stayed unmatched. This CDR3 comprises 17 residues. The DNA of the CDR3 is TGTGCCAGCAGCTATGCCTTTTTGACTAGCACCGACAATGAGCAGTTCTTC. Amino acids: CASSYAFLTSTDNEQFF.

This chain links TRBV28 with TRBJ2-2; weak D call: TRBD1 (7 bases). The CDR3 spans 12 residues. Germline V gene lookup returns CDR1 MDHEN and CDR2 SYDVKM. The CDR3 nucleotides read TGTGCAGGAGGGACAGCCACCGGGGAGCTGTTTTTT. It encodes CAGGTATGELFF.

This clone was found once. The sample contains more than one DNA sequence encoding this CDR3. The gene calls are TRBV7-2 and TRBJ2-7; D gene uncertain. CDR1 and CDR2 (germline): SGHTA, FQGNSA. CDR3 length: 12 amino acids. V was pared by 0 bases and J by 7 bases, with 7 bases between. CDR3 DNA sequence: TGTGCCAGCAGCTTAGCCCGGCGGGAGCAGTACTTC. It translates to CASSLARREQYF.

V gene TRBV2 combines with J gene TRBJ2-7; 13 bases line up with TRBD2. Trimming cost V 6 bases and J 4 bases; bases outside gene matches: 6. Germline loops: CDR1 SNHLY, CDR2 FYNNEI. The CDR3 runs to 15 residues. The CDR3 DNA sequence: TGTGCCAGCAGCCAAGGGACTAGCGGGACTTACGAGCAGTACTTC. Translating gives CASSQGTSGTYEQYF.

The chain joins TRBV6-1 to TRBJ2-7; maybe TRBD2 (7 bases). Germline V gene sequence: CDR1 MNHNS, CDR2 SASEGT. With 7 bases removed from V and 4 bases from J, the gap between germline ends came to 20 bases. This CDR3 comprises 15 residues. CDR3 nucleotide sequence: TGTGCCAGCACCATCGAGGGGGGGGCCACGTACGAGCAGTACTTC. Translated: CASTIEGGATYEQYF.

The chain links TRBV15 to TRBJ2-4; D is perhaps TRBD1 (5 bases). V gave up 1 base and J gave up 6 bases, with 10 bases separating them. The CDR3 is 14 residues long. Germline loops: CDR1 LNHNV, CDR2 YYDKDF (reference sequence). CDR3 DNA sequence: TGTGCCACCAGCAGAGGGGGTCAGGGAAACATTCAGTACTTC. This sequence encodes CATSRGGQGNIQYF.

Note on this clone: Compared with germline, one end of the junction differs, possibly owing to a read error. This rearrangement joins TRBV19 to TRBJ1-3, with D possibly TRBD1 on 5 matching bases. The CDR3 extends over 10 amino acids. Germline loops: CDR1 LNHDA, CDR2 SQIVND (reference sequence). The CDR3: CASSVTGVNF. The CDR3 region has the DNA TGTGCCAGTAGTGTCACAGGAGTTAATTTT.

The chain employs TRBV9 and TRBJ2-5; D might be TRBD1 (6 bases). The CDR3 runs to 16 residues. Trimming stripped 0 bases from V and 5 bases from J, with 17 bases between. Germline V lookup: CDR1 SGDLS, CDR2 YYNGEE. The CDR3 loop reads CASSVASGQGMETQYF. The CDR3 nucleotides are TGTGCCAGCAGCGTAGCTTCGGGGCAGGGGATGGAGACCCAGTACTTC.

This chain connects TRBV30 to TRBJ2-7, with a weak D call TRBD2 (6 bases). V shed 3 bases and J shed 6 bases, with 15 bases lying between them. Germline V CDR1 and CDR2: GTSNPN, SVGIG (reference sequence). The CDR3 runs 13 residues. The CDR3, as DNA: TGTGCCTGGAGCCGACTAGGTTCGGGCGAGCAGTACTTC. Its translation: CAWSRLGSGEQYF.

The chain links TRBV27 to TRBJ1-1; D is perhaps TRBD1 (5 bases). Germline assignment: CDR1 MNHEY and CDR2 SMNVEV (reference sequence). Trimming shortened V by 4 bases and J by 2 bases, and 11 bases separated the two germline ends. The CDR3 has 14 residues. The CDR3 DNA is TGTGCCAGCAGTTCAGCGACAGCTAACACTGAAGCTTTCTTT. This encodes CASSSATANTEAFF.

This clone has just a few counts. The J gene is TRBJ1-5, the V gene TRBV18, with TRBD1 matching over 10 bases. The CDR3 has 15 amino acids. Germline assignment: CDR1 KGHSH and CDR2 LQKENI. Unmatched junction bases numbered 2, after V lost 3 bases and J lost 3 bases. The CDR3 nucleotides are TGTGCCAGCTCACCCGGGACAGGGGCCAATCAGCCCCAGCATTTT. Its protein is CASSPGTGANQPQHF.

This chain uses TRBV6-1 with TRBJ1-2; TRBD1 agrees at 7 bases. Per germline, CDR1 MNHNS and CDR2 SASEGT. V gave up 7 bases and J gave up 2 bases; unmatched junction bases: 10. The CDR3 totals 15 residues. The CDR3 protein is CASNTDRAKNYGYTF. CDR3 DNA: TGTGCCAGCAATACCGACAGGGCCAAGAACTATGGCTACACCTTC.

This clone was detected a few times. The gene calls are TRBV7-2 and TRBJ2-2; 7 bases map to TRBD2. The CDR3 is made up of 15 amino acids. V lost 6 bases to trimming and J lost 7 bases; unmatched junction nucleotides: 11. Per the germline V gene, CDR1 is SGHTA and CDR2 is FQGNSA. CDR3 sequence reads: CASSPARERGGELFF. CDR3 nucleotide sequence: TGTGCCAGCAGTCCCGCGCGGGAGCGGGGCGGGGAGCTGTTTTTT. The full variable domain, completed using reference TRBV7-2 and TRBJ2-2, is GAGVSQSPSNKVTEKGKDVELRCDPISGHTALYWYRQSLGQGLEFLIYFQGNSAPDKSGLPSDRFSAERTGGSVSTLTIQRTQQEDSAVYLCASSPARERGGELFFGEGSRLTVL.

The chain combines TRBV18 with TRBJ1-3; 9 nucleotides match TRBD1. Unmatched junction bases numbered 1, after V lost 2 bases and J lost 2 bases. The CDR3 loop spans 15 amino acids. From germline, CDR1 is KGHSH and CDR2 LQKENI. CDR3 region: CASSPGTGPGNTIYF. In DNA form, the CDR3 reads TGTGCCAGCTCACCAGGGACAGGGCCTGGAAACACCATATATTTT.

The CDR3 DNA sequence: TGTGCCAGCAGCCCGAGATCTGGGCTGCGAGGAAACACCATATATTTT. Translation: CASSPRSGLRGNTIYF. This chain links TRBV4-2 with TRBJ1-3; no clear D. In germline, CDR1 is LGHNA, CDR2 YNFKEQ. With 4 bases removed from V and 4 bases from J, the gap between germline ends came to 17 bases. The CDR3 runs to 16 residues.

The chain employs TRBV29-1 and TRBJ2-2; 10 bases fit TRBD2. Trimming cost V 3 bases and J 7 bases; bases outside gene matches: 11. The CDR3 consists of 16 residues. Germline loops: CDR1 SQVTM, CDR2 ANQGSEA. The CDR3 loop is CSVDISSGRYSGELFF. The CDR3 DNA is TGCAGCGTTGACATAAGTAGCGGGAGGTATAGCGGGGAGCTGTTTTTT.